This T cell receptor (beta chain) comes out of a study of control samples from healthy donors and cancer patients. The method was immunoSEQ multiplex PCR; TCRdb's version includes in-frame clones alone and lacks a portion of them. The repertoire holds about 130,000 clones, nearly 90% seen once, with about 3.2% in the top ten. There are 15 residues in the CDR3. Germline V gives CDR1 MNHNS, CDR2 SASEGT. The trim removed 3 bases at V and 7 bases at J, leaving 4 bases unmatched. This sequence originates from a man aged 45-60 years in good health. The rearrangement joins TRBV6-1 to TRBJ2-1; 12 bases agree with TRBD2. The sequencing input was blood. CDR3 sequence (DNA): TGTGCCAGCAGTGAGCTAGCGGGGGGGCCTAATGAGCAGTTCTTC. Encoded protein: CASSELAGGPNEQFF.